This T cell receptor (beta chain) was identified in a study of blood T cell repertoires in COVID-19. Study-wide background: Samples of COVID-19 (acute and convalescent) were obtained from the United States, Italy and Spain.

Patients from Seattle were sampled longitudinally, starting during active infection. Per the original methods: The assay estimated nucleated cells by amplifying reference gene primers. This table comes from immunoSEQ multiplex PCR, and its TCRdb copy is limited to in-frame clones, with some not included. From that table come the V and J calls and clone size; the DNA was used to work out D and trimming. The repertoire holds hundreds of thousands of clones, with about 90% as singletons. The CDR3 is 13 residues long. The sample taken for sequencing was peripheral blood. The clonotype originates from a man aged 60 to 75 with COVID-19, enrolled during active disease. The rearrangement uses TRBV21-1 and TRBJ2-5; no check of the table's D call, TRBD2, against the DNA was made. TRBV21-1 is assigned pseudogene status. CDR3 loop: CASSKSFGETQYF. CDR3 sequence (DNA): TGTGCCAGCAGCAAATCGTTCGGGGAGACCCAGTACTTC.